Listed below are T cell receptor beta chains from one sample, sequenced in a study of blood T cell repertoires in COVID-19. Profiled with immunoSEQ multiplex PCR; TCRdb holds only in-frame clones, not every one. The sample includes more than 95,000 clones, approximately 90% of them seen just once. The sample taken for sequencing was peripheral blood. These receptors were obtained from a man in his fifties or sixties with COVID-19, enrolled during active disease. The CDR3 runs from the conserved cysteine through the conserved F or W. A D gene is named only where the DNA matches it firmly. The size of a clone is reported for some rows only, either as once, few or many, or as a class for expanded clones.

d_gene,v_gene,j_gene,abundance,CDR3nt,CDR3aa
TRBD1,TRBV5-6,TRBJ1-2,NA,TGTGCCACCCGGGACAGGGGAGGGTATGGCTACACCTTC,CATRDRGGYGYTF
TRBD1,TRBV28,TRBJ2-3,NA,TGTGCCAGCAGTAATCTTGATAGGGGGCCCGATACGCAGTATTTT,CASSNLDRGPDTQYF
NA,TRBV7-8,TRBJ1-5,NA,TGTGCCAGCAGCTTCCAGGGGACCAGCAATCAGCCCCAGCATTTT,CASSFQGTSNQPQHF
NA,TRBV19,TRBJ2-3,NA,TGTGCCAGTAGGCCCCCAGGGGGCACAGATACGCAGTATTTT,CASRPPGGTDTQYF
TRBD2,TRBV11-2,TRBJ2-1,NA,TGTGCCAGCAGCGTTAGCGGGAGATGGGATGAGCAGTTCTTC,CASSVSGRWDEQFF
NA,TRBV19,TRBJ2-4,NA,TGTGCCAGTAGTATGATCGGAGAGTTAGCCAAAAACATTCAGTACTTC,CASSMIGELAKNIQYF
NA,TRBV5-1,TRBJ2-5,NA,TGCGCCAGCAGCTTTTTACAGACAAACACCCAAGAGACCCAGTACTTC,CASSFLQTNTQETQYF
TRBD1,TRBV19,TRBJ1-5,NA,TGTGCCAGTAGTACCAGTCGACAGGGTTGGAGCAATCAGCCCCAGCATTTT,CASSTSRQGWSNQPQHF
NA,TRBV6-5,TRBJ1-1,NA,TGTGCCAGCATCTCCGGGACAGAAGCTTTCTTT,CASISGTEAFF
TRBD2,TRBV19,TRBJ2-2,NA,TGTGCCACCTTAGCGGGAGATATGAACACCGGGGAGCTGTTTTTT,CATLAGDMNTGELFF
NA,TRBV18,TRBJ1-6,NA,TGTGCCAGCTCACCACCGCCAGCGAACTCACCCCTCCACTTT,CASSPPPANSPLHF
NA,TRBV19,TRBJ1-1,NA,TGTGCCAGTAGTATTAACGGAGGGAAGGACACTGAAGCTTTCTTT,CASSINGGKDTEAFF
NA,TRBV25-1,TRBJ2-1,NA,TGTGCCAGCAGTGAAGGCGGCGGTGAGCAGTTCTTC,CASSEGGGEQFF
NA,TRBV7-9,TRBJ2-3,NA,TGTGCCAGCAGCTTATTCACCGGGGGAGAAAGGCCAGATACGCAGTATTTT,CASSLFTGGERPDTQYF
TRBD2,TRBV12-3/TRBV12-4,TRBJ2-5,NA,TGTGCCAGCAGCCGGGGAGGGTGGGAGACCCAGTACTTC,CASSRGGWETQYF
NA,TRBV12-3/TRBV12-4,TRBJ2-2,NA,TGTGCCAGCAGAGGAGCGAACACCGGGGAGCTGTTTTTT,CASRGANTGELFF
TRBD1,TRBV4-2,TRBJ1-1,NA,TGTGCCAGCAGCCAAGATCAGGGGGCCGCTGAAGCTTTCTTT,CASSQDQGAAEAFF
NA,TRBV29-1,TRBJ2-3,NA,TGCAGCGGCTACAGGGATACGCAGTATTTT,CSGYRDTQYF
TRBD2,TRBV15,TRBJ2-3,once,TGTGCCACCAGGGCGGGAGGGCCCCTAGATACGCAGTATTTT,CATRAGGPLDTQYF
TRBD1,TRBV6-2/TRBV6-3,TRBJ1-5,NA,TGTGCCAGCAGCGCGACAGGGCCTAATCAGCCCCAGCATTTT,CASSATGPNQPQHF
TRBD2,TRBV6-2/TRBV6-3,TRBJ2-1,NA,TGTGCCAGCAGTTACCCCGGACTAGCGGGAGGGGTGCAGTTCTTC,CASSYPGLAGGVQFF
NA,TRBV18,TRBJ1-1,NA,TGTGCCAGCTCAACAACAGGGAGCACTGAAGCTTTCTTT,CASSTTGSTEAFF
NA,TRBV30,TRBJ1-2,NA,TGTGCCTGGAGCCCTCTAAGGGGCAGGAACTATGGCTACACCTTC,CAWSPLRGRNYGYTF
NA,TRBV12-3/TRBV12-4,TRBJ2-5,once,TGTGCCAGCACGTACCAAGAGACCCAGTACTTC,CASTYQETQYF
TRBD2,TRBV7-8,TRBJ2-3,NA,TGTGCCAGCAGCTCTGCGCTAGCGGGGAGTGCTGATACGCAGTATTTT,CASSSALAGSADTQYF
NA,TRBV19,TRBJ2-5,NA,TGTGCCAGTCGGGGGAACTTCGAGACCCAGTACTTC,CASRGNFETQYF
NA,TRBV27,TRBJ1-1,NA,TGTGCCAGCAGCCGCGCGGGCTTGAACACTGAAGCTTTCTTT,CASSRAGLNTEAFF
TRBD1,TRBV24-1,TRBJ1-5,NA,TGTGCCACCAGTGATGCGGACAGGGGTCCCCACGGTCAGCCCCAGCATTTT,CATSDADRGPHGQPQHF
TRBD1,TRBV5-4,TRBJ1-1,NA,TGTGCCAGCAGCGTGGGACAGTTGGACACTGAAGCTTTCTTT,CASSVGQLDTEAFF
NA,TRBV7-9,TRBJ1-5,NA,TGTGCCAGCAGCTTAAGCCTCAATCAGCCCCAGCATTTT,CASSLSLNQPQHF
TRBD2,TRBV27,TRBJ2-7,NA,TGTGCCAGCAGGGTACTAACTAGCGGGAGGACCTACGAGCAGTACTTC,CASRVLTSGRTYEQYF
TRBD1,TRBV27,TRBJ1-1,NA,TGTGCCAGCAGTTTAACAGGGGGCGTAAAAGCTTTCTTT,CASSLTGGVKAFF
TRBD1,TRBV5-1,TRBJ2-1,NA,TGCGCCAGCAGCTTGGCCGGGACAGGGGAGAATGAGCAGTTCTTC,CASSLAGTGENEQFF
TRBD2,TRBV30,TRBJ2-5,NA,TGTGCCTGGAGTAACGGAGCGGGGGAGACCCAGTACTTC,CAWSNGAGETQYF
NA,TRBV10-3,TRBJ2-7,once,TGTGCCATCAGTATACTTCCGGGACAACTATACGAGCAGTACTTC,CAISILPGQLYEQYF
TRBD1,TRBV6-4,TRBJ1-5,NA,TGTGCCACCAAAGACAGGGGCAATCAGCCCCAGCATTTT,CATKDRGNQPQHF
TRBD2,TRBV19,TRBJ2-1,NA,TGTGCCAGTAGTATAAAGACTAGCGGGCATATCGGTGAGCAGTTCTTC,CASSIKTSGHIGEQFF
TRBD1,TRBV24-1,TRBJ1-2,NA,TGTGCCACCAGAAGACGCAGGGGGAGCTCATGTGGCTACACCTTC,CATRRRRGSSCGYTF
TRBD2,TRBV6-1,TRBJ2-1,NA,TGTGCCAGCAGTGAGGCTAGCGGATCCTACAATGAGCAGTTCTTC,CASSEASGSYNEQFF
TRBD1,TRBV30,TRBJ1-1,NA,TGTGCCTGGAGTGTACTCCAGGGGGCGAGACACACTGAAGCTTTCTTT,CAWSVLQGARHTEAFF
TRBD1,TRBV5-1,TRBJ2-1,once,TGCGCCAGCCAGCCCCCGGGACAGGTGTACAATGAGCAGTTCTTC,CASQPPGQVYNEQFF
NA,TRBV7-2,TRBJ2-5,NA,TGTGCCAGCAGCTACAGGGTAGGCGAGACCCAGTACTTC,CASSYRVGETQYF
NA,TRBV3-1/TRBV3-2,TRBJ1-3,NA,TGTGCCAGCAGCCAAGAAGTCAGGTCTGGAAACACCATATATTTT,CASSQEVRSGNTIYF
TRBD1,TRBV10-3,TRBJ1-2,NA,TGTGCCATCAGTGAGACCGGCGGGACAGGAGACAACTATGGCTACACCTTC,CAISETGGTGDNYGYTF
NA,TRBV28,TRBJ2-7,NA,TGTGCCAGCAGTTTATGGGGCGGGATAACCTACGAGCAGTACTTC,CASSLWGGITYEQYF
TRBD1,TRBV5-8,TRBJ2-5,many,TGTGCCAGCAGCTTGATCACAGGGGGTGAGACCCAGTACTTC,CASSLITGGETQYF
TRBD1,TRBV19,TRBJ1-5,NA,TGTGCCAGTAGTGGGACAGGGGGCTTTCAGCCCCAGCATTTT,CASSGTGGFQPQHF
NA,TRBV6-5,TRBJ1-4,NA,TGTGCCAGCAGGTCCATTGGATTACAGGAAAAACTGTTTTTT,CASRSIGLQEKLFF
NA,TRBV5-1,TRBJ1-1,NA,TGCGCCAGCAGCTTGATGGGGGCGCCGGACACTGAAGCTTTCTTT,CASSLMGAPDTEAFF
TRBD1,TRBV19,TRBJ2-5,NA,TGTGCCAGTACCCTAAACCGGGACAGGAAAGAGACCCAGTACTTC,CASTLNRDRKETQYF
TRBD1,TRBV5-5,TRBJ1-2,NA,TGTGCCAGCAGCTCGGACGGGACAGATCCCTCAAGAGGTGGCTACACCTTC,CASSSDGTDPSRGGYTF
NA,TRBV9,TRBJ2-2,NA,TGTGCCAGCAGCGTAGATTTCAGGGCGAACACCGGGGAGCTGTTTTTT,CASSVDFRANTGELFF
TRBD2,TRBV18,TRBJ2-5,NA,TGTGCCAGCTCACCTTCTCTAGCGGCTCAAGAGACCCAGTACTTC,CASSPSLAAQETQYF
NA,TRBV28,TRBJ2-4,NA,TGTGCCAGCAGTTCACATGTTTGGATTCAGTACTTC,CASSSHVWIQYF
NA,TRBV3-1/TRBV3-2,TRBJ2-5,NA,TGTGCCAGCAGCCAAGATGGAGGCCTTGGGGAGACCCAGTACTTC,CASSQDGGLGETQYF